Sequencing of this TCR beta chain was carried out in a study of T cell responses to AZD1222 COVID-19 vaccine. Study at large: Analysis merged second doses at about 4 or about 12 weeks.

Repertoires were generated with immunoSEQ multiplex PCR, while TCRdb's copy carries only in-frame clones and drops some. The table includes approximately 160,000 clones, roughly 93% detected once. In the case of this clone: The target antigen is unknown.

The study, taken as a whole, reports: Spike-specific TCR breadth and depth both grew after two AZD1222 doses. Donors skewed white British and female; clonal diversity was possibly underestimated.

Germline CDR1 and CDR2: SGDLS and YYNGEE. The V segment lost 3 bases and the J segment 8 bases; nucleotides outside the gene matches: 2. The CDR3 consists of 13 residues. This chain connects TRBV9 to TRBJ1-6; 7 bases are shared with TRBD1. The sequenced sample was peripheral blood, obtained on day 0 of AZD1222 vaccination. The source of this sequence is an adult in good health. The DNA for the CDR3 is TGTGCCAGCAGCGCCACAGGGGATTCACCCCTCCACTTT. This codes for CASSATGDSPLHF.